The rows below give T cell receptor beta chains drawn from one sample of a study of blood T cell dynamics during melanoma immunotherapy. Generated by immunoSEQ multiplex PCR, the TCRdb table keeps only in-frame clones and is missing some. This table has about 8,800 clones, 85% appearing once. Sequencing used blood, obtained from a patient treated with checkpoint blockade. Receptor source: a human donor with melanoma. The CDR3 runs from the conserved cysteine through the conserved F or W. The order of the fields is clone size, V gene, D gene, J gene, CDR3 DNA, CDR3 protein. D genes are given only for firm matches. Size values are once, few and many counts, or a class for expanded clones, and some rows have none.

clone size: NA; V gene: TRBV4-3; D gene: TRBD2; J gene: TRBJ2-1; CDR3 DNA: TGCGCCAGCAGCCGCCCGGGACTAGGGAGCAATGAGCAGTTCTTC; CDR3 protein: CASSRPGLGSNEQFF
clone size: NA; V gene: TRBV7-2; D gene: TRBD2; J gene: TRBJ2-1; CDR3 DNA: TGTGCCAGCAGCTTCTTGGGCGGGGGGGGACGTAGCAATGAGCAGTTCTTC; CDR3 protein: CASSFLGGGGRSNEQFF
clone size: NA; V gene: TRBV5-5; D gene: TRBD1; J gene: TRBJ1-3; CDR3 DNA: TGTGCCAGCAGCTCTCGACAGGGAAAACGAAACACCATATATTTT; CDR3 protein: CASSSRQGKRNTIYF
clone size: NA; V gene: TRBV5-5; D gene: NA; J gene: TRBJ1-1; CDR3 DNA: TGTGCCAGCAGCTTGTATTCTCAGCAGAACACTGAAGCTTTCTTT; CDR3 protein: CASSLYSQQNTEAFF
clone size: NA; V gene: TRBV6-1; D gene: NA; J gene: TRBJ1-5; CDR3 DNA: TGTGCCAGCAGTGAAGCGGTTCCGGGACTCCCGCCGAATCAGCCCCAGCATTTT; CDR3 protein: CASSEAVPGLPPNQPQHF
clone size: NA; V gene: TRBV4-3; D gene: TRBD1; J gene: TRBJ1-5; CDR3 DNA: TGCGCCAGCAGCCAAGGGACAGGGGGTAATCAGCCCCAGCATTTT; CDR3 protein: CASSQGTGGNQPQHF
clone size: NA; V gene: TRBV5-8; D gene: NA; J gene: TRBJ2-7; CDR3 DNA: TGTGCCAGCAGCTCCCATTACGAGCAGTACTTC; CDR3 protein: CASSSHYEQYF
clone size: NA; V gene: TRBV18; D gene: NA; J gene: TRBJ1-1; CDR3 DNA: TGTGCCAGCTTGCCAAGCGGAGGAACTGAAGCTTTCTTT; CDR3 protein: CASLPSGGTEAFF
clone size: NA; V gene: TRBV4-3; D gene: NA; J gene: TRBJ1-3; CDR3 DNA: TGCGCCAGCAGCCAAGATCACGGCAACTCTGGAAACACCATATATTTT; CDR3 protein: CASSQDHGNSGNTIYF
clone size: NA; V gene: TRBV7-6; D gene: NA; J gene: TRBJ1-1; CDR3 DNA: TGTGCCAGCAGCTCCTCAGGGTTGAACACTGAAGCTTTCTTT; CDR3 protein: CASSSSGLNTEAFF
clone size: once; V gene: TRBV10-3; D gene: NA; J gene: TRBJ1-3; CDR3 DNA: TGTGCCACCCAAACCATAAGCAGAACAGCGAACACCATATATTTT; CDR3 protein: CATQTISRTANTIYF
clone size: NA; V gene: TRBV29-1; D gene: TRBD1; J gene: TRBJ1-1; CDR3 DNA: TGCAGCGTTGGGTCAGGGGGAGAAGCTTTCTTT; CDR3 protein: CSVGSGGEAFF
clone size: medium-sized; V gene: TRBV6-5; D gene: NA; J gene: TRBJ2-7; CDR3 DNA: TGTGCCAGCAGTTACTCGGGAGTCGGCCACGAGCAGTACTTC; CDR3 protein: CASSYSGVGHEQYF
clone size: NA; V gene: TRBV7-1; D gene: NA; J gene: TRBJ2-5; CDR3 DNA: TGTGCCAGCAGTCCTATCGGGACATACCAAGAGACCCAGTACTTC; CDR3 protein: CASSPIGTYQETQYF
clone size: NA; V gene: TRBV20-1; D gene: NA; J gene: TRBJ2-7; CDR3 DNA: TGCAGTGCTACGGACTTATACGAGCAGTACTTC; CDR3 protein: CSATDLYEQYF
clone size: NA; V gene: TRBV9; D gene: NA; J gene: TRBJ2-7; CDR3 DNA: TGTGCCAGCAGCGTAGGTCCGGATAGCTCCTACGAGCAGTACTTC; CDR3 protein: CASSVGPDSSYEQYF
clone size: NA; V gene: TRBV6-1; D gene: NA; J gene: TRBJ1-1; CDR3 DNA: TGTGCCAGCAGTGTACAGGTTAACACTGAAGCTTTCTTT; CDR3 protein: CASSVQVNTEAFF
clone size: once; V gene: TRBV7-2; D gene: TRBD1; J gene: TRBJ1-1; CDR3 DNA: TGTGCCAGCAGCTCCACAGGGGCCCTGGGCACTGAAGCTTTCTTT; CDR3 protein: CASSSTGALGTEAFF